This T cell receptor beta chain was captured in a study of CD8 T cells in ankylosing spondylitis. Study findings and constraints: Disease-linked clones were found to be CD8+ and relatively rare in peripheral blood. Certain motif variants had earlier been reported in reactive arthritis synovial fluid and blood. Ankylosing spondylitis blood appeared to be characterized by a TCR beta motif of roughly eight highly homologous variants.

This clonotype was seen at least ten times. Its specificity is not known. It was by quantitative 5'-RACE with molecular barcodes that TCR beta libraries were made. TCRdb redid the calling of the 5' RACE reads with MiXCR, one entry per CDR3 protein. The top ten hold about a tenth of the sample, which has 250,000 to 400,000 distinct CDR3 sequences, around 10% seen once. Germline V CDR1 and CDR2: DFQATT, SNEGSKA (reference sequence). This CDR3 comprises 10 residues. Trimming removed 7 bases from V and 13 bases from J; junction bases left unmatched: 5. J is TRBJ2-7 and V is TRBV20-1; 12 nucleotides agree with TRBD2. Sequencing was done on a sample of blood, either unsorted or a sorted T cell fraction (not recorded which). The receptor was derived from a female donor with ankylosing spondylitis or in good health (not recorded which). Here the CDR3 reads CSVPGLAGYF. The CDR3 DNA reads TGCAGTGTTCCGGGACTAGCGGGTTACTTC.